This is a list of T cell receptor beta chains from one sample in a study of T cells in Graves' hyperthyroidism and ophthalmopathy. MiXCR, applied by TCRdb to the multiplex PCR reads, yields one record per CDR3 protein. This table has roughly 650,000 distinct CDR3 sequences, about a sixth appearing once. Sequenced material: blood. The source is a woman between 40 and 55 years old with Graves' ophthalmopathy. Each CDR3 is given with its conserved first and last residue. The D gene is left open where the match is weak. Size is stated for part of the rows, as once, few or many counts, or as a class when the clone is expanded.

V gene	J gene	D gene	clone size	CDR3 DNA	CDR3 protein
TRBV13	TRBJ2-1	.	.	TGTGCCAGCAGCACCCTGACGGGGCGTGGGCCCTACAATGAGCAGTTCTTC	CASSTLTGRGPYNEQFF
TRBV6-1	TRBJ1-1	.	.	TGTGCCAGCAGGGACCAGATGGGGGGGGCGAGCACTGAAGCTTTCTTT	CASRDQMGGASTEAFF
TRBV6-2/TRBV6-3	TRBJ2-1	TRBD2	.	TGTGCCAGCAGTTACTGGGGACTAGCGGGAGACCGCCCCTCAGGGGAGCAGTTCTTC	CASSYWGLAGDRPSGEQFF
TRBV28	TRBJ2-2	.	few	TGTGCCAGCAGTTCAGGGACCGTGGACACCGGGGAGCTGTTTTTT	CASSSGTVDTGELFF
TRBV20-1	TRBJ2-7	.	many	TGCAGTGCTAGTCCGGGGAGTTACGAGCAGTACTTC	CSASPGSYEQYF
TRBV10-2	TRBJ1-4	.	few	TGCGCCAGCAGTGTCACCGGAGCGGAAAAACTGTTTTTT	CASSVTGAEKLFF
TRBV7-6	TRBJ1-5	.	many	TGTGCCAGCAGCTCGCAGGAGGACCTAAATAGCAATCAGCCCCAGCATTTT	CASSSQEDLNSNQPQHF
TRBV10-3	TRBJ1-2	.	many	TGTGCCATCAGGGAGGGGACGGACCCTAACTATGGCTACACCTTC	CAIREGTDPNYGYTF
TRBV15	TRBJ1-2	.	.	TGTGCCACCAGCAGAGATCTCAGGGATCCTTATGGCTACACCTTC	CATSRDLRDPYGYTF
TRBV6-1	TRBJ2-7	TRBD1	many	TGTGCCAACAAAAAGACACCCGGACAGGGCAACGAGCAGTACTTC	CANKKTPGQGNEQYF
TRBV20-1	TRBJ1-1	.	few	TGCAGTGCTAGAGATACAAGGGTTAACACTGAAGCTTTCTTT	CSARDTRVNTEAFF
TRBV12-3/TRBV12-4	TRBJ1-4	.	once	TGTGCCAGCGGCTCGGACGGGGAAAGTGAAAAACTGTTTTTT	CASGSDGESEKLFF
TRBV15	TRBJ1-1	.	few	TGTGCCACCAGCAGAGATACTGCCAGCACTGAAGCTTTCTTT	CATSRDTASTEAFF
TRBV6-1	TRBJ2-3	.	many	TGTGCCAGCAGTGAGCACGAGGACTACACTACGCAGTATTTT	CASSEHEDYTTQYF
TRBV12-3/TRBV12-4	TRBJ1-5	TRBD1	many	TGTGCCAGCAGTTACGGAGGGGGCCTGGGCAATCAGCCCCAGCATTTT	CASSYGGGLGNQPQHF
TRBV19	TRBJ1-5	.	few	TGTGCCAGTAGTAAATTCGCGGGAGTGCTTAGCAATCAGCCCCAGCATTTT	CASSKFAGVLSNQPQHF
TRBV10-3	TRBJ1-4	.	.	TGTGCCACCTTTCGAGGAGGACTGTTTTTT	CATFRGGLFF
TRBV2	TRBJ2-1	.	many	TGTGCCAACAAGAGGGGTAGTGCAACCTACAATGAGCAGTTCTTC	CANKRGSATYNEQFF
TRBV13	TRBJ1-3	TRBD1	few	TGTGCCAGCAGCTTAGAGGGACAGGGGGCCTTATACTCTGGAAACACCATATATTTT	CASSLEGQGALYSGNTIYF
TRBV15	TRBJ2-6	.	few	TGTGCCACCAGCCCACAAGGCGGCTCTGGGGCCAACGTCCTGACTTTC	CATSPQGGSGANVLTF
TRBV28	TRBJ2-7	.	many	TGTGCCAGCAGTAGGGGGGGGAACTACGAGCAGTACTTC	CASSRGGNYEQYF
TRBV30	TRBJ1-1	.	many	TGTGCCTGGACGGGCGGGGTAGAAATGAACACTGAAGCTTTCTTT	CAWTGGVEMNTEAFF
TRBV18	TRBJ1-6	.	.	TGTGCCAGCTCACCGAGTCAGGTTGGGAATAATTCACCCCTCCACTTT	CASSPSQVGNNSPLHF
TRBV19	TRBJ2-7	TRBD2	many	TGTGCCAGCTCGGGGGGGATCGAGCAGTACTTC	CASSGGIEQYF
TRBV5-1	TRBJ2-1	.	many	TGCGCCAGTAGGAGACACGGGGGCTCCTACAATGAGCAGTTCTTC	CASRRHGGSYNEQFF
TRBV12-3/TRBV12-4	TRBJ1-5	TRBD1	few	TGTGCCAGCAGCCAGTACACGACAGGGACTGGTTTTCATCCCCAGCATTTT	CASSQYTTGTGFHPQHF
TRBV12-5	TRBJ2-7	TRBD1	many	TGTGCTAGTGGTTTGCCAAAGCCGGGACAGGGGCCCCCCTACGAGCAGTACTTC	CASGLPKPGQGPPYEQYF
TRBV5-1	TRBJ2-5	.	many	TGCGCCAGCAGCTTGAGTTTAGCGGAAGAGACCCAGTACTTC	CASSLSLAEETQYF
TRBV18	TRBJ1-4	.	many	TGTGCCAGCTCACCTCCAGGGCCCGATGAAAAACTGTTTTTT	CASSPPGPDEKLFF
TRBV27	TRBJ2-7	TRBD1	many	TGTGCCAGCAGTCCCCGACAGGGGCCTTCCTACGAGCAGTACTTC	CASSPRQGPSYEQYF
TRBV12-3/TRBV12-4	TRBJ1-2	.	many	TGTGCCAGCAGTTCCCCGCCGGGGCTCGGTGGCTACACCTTC	CASSSPPGLGGYTF
TRBV15	TRBJ2-1	.	few	TGTGCCACCAGCAGCCCCTCGCCGGGCAGTTACAATGAGCAGTTCTTC	CATSSPSPGSYNEQFF
TRBV20-1	TRBJ1-5	.	many	TGCAGTGCTAGGACAGTTAAGGGCAATCAGCCCCAGCATTTT	CSARTVKGNQPQHF